This note documents a single T cell receptor (beta chain) sequence. What it binds is unknown. These data originate in a study of T cell repertoires in cytomegalovirus infection. Turning to the study itself: It was recently identified HLA-C-restricted and well-studied HLA-B-restricted CMV epitopes that the study used. Indicated by public TCR beta signatures were CMV infection and matching HLA type.

TCRdb independently ran MiXCR on the reads; one entry per CDR3 protein. The table has about 920,000 distinct CDR3 sequences, approximately 32% seen once; the top ten hold around 15%. Study-level results: Across the ex vivo response, the dominant clonotypes were HLA-C-restricted CMV-specific TCR beta clonotypes.

The CDR3 contains 17 residues. V was cut by 0 bases and J by 7 bases, with 20 bases left in between. The germline V gene encodes CDR1 SGHDT and CDR2 YYEEEE. This specimen consisted of cultured CD8+ T cells from PBMCs, obtained from culture after CMV antigen stimulation. The rearrangement uses TRBV5-6 and TRBJ2-1; TRBD1 might be the D (8 bases). The source is a human donor in good health (CMV status not recorded). Some clones in this sample may be carry-over from other donors' samples. This CDR3 reads CASSLGTGRVPTNEQFF. As DNA, the CDR3 is TGTGCCAGCAGCTTGGGGACAGGGAGGGTACCCACTAATGAGCAGTTCTTC.